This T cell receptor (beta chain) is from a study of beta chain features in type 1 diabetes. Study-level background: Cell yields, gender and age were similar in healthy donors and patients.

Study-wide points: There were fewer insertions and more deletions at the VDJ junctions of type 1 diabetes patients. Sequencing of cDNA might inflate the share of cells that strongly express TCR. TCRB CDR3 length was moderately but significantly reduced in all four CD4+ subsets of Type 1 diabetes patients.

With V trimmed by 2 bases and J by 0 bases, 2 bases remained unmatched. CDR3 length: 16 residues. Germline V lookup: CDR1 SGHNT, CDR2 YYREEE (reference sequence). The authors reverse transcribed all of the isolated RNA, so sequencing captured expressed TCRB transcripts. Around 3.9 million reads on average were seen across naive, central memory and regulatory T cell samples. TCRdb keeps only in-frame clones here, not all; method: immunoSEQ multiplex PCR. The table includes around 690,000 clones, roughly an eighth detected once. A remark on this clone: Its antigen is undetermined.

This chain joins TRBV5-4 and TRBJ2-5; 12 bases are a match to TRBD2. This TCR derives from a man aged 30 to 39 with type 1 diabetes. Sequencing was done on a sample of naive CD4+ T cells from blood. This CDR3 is CASSFRLAGDQETQYF. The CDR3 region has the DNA TGTGCCAGCAGCTTCCGACTAGCGGGGGACCAAGAGACCCAGTACTTC.